A single sample gave rise to the 13 T cell receptor beta chains below, sequenced in a study of blood T cell repertoires in COVID-19. The method was immunoSEQ multiplex PCR; TCRdb's version includes in-frame clones alone and lacks a portion of them. The sample lists about 21,000 clones, about four fifths occurring once. Sequencing input: peripheral blood. The source is a human donor in a cohort sampled during active COVID-19.

The chain joins TRBV9 to TRBJ2-2, with 7 bases that match TRBD2. This CDR3 has 15 residues. In germline, CDR1 is SGDLS, CDR2 YYNGEE. V was pared by 3 bases and J by 3 bases, with 5 bases of the junction left unmatched. CDR3 sequence reads: CASSAPRGDTGELFF. For the CDR3, the DNA is TGTGCCAGCAGCGCCCCACGGGGGGACACCGGGGAGCTGTTTTTT.

The chain links TRBV4-2 to TRBJ2-2; a weak D match, TRBD2 (7 bases). CDR1 and CDR2 from the germline V gene are LGHNA and YNFKEQ. The V gene lost 0 bases and the J gene lost 5 bases, with 16 bases spanning the gap. The CDR3 totals 17 residues. The CDR3: CASSQEPGGRGTGELFF. DNA of the CDR3: TGTGCCAGCAGCCAAGAACCCGGGGGGCGAGGGACCGGGGAGCTGTTTTTT.

CDR3 in DNA: TGTGCCAGCCGCGGGGCCGGATCTAATGAAAAACTGTTTTTT. Translating gives CASRGAGSNEKLFF. The J gene is TRBJ1-4, the V gene TRBV28; possible D gene TRBD1, 5 bases. V was shortened by 8 bases and J by 3 bases, with 13 bases between the two germline ends. Germline V gives CDR1 MDHEN, CDR2 SYDVKM. There are 14 residues in the CDR3.

J is TRBJ1-5 and V is TRBV7-6, with TRBD1 matching 10 bases. Trimming took 4 bases from V and 4 from J; bases not matched to a gene: 1. The CDR3 has 14 amino acids. Per the germline V gene, CDR1 is SGHVS and CDR2 is FNYEAQ. This CDR3 reads CASSSDRGNQPQHF. CDR3 DNA sequence: TGTGCCAGCAGCTCGGACAGGGGGAATCAGCCCCAGCATTTT.

The chain has TRBV11-3 and TRBJ1-2; D may be TRBD1 (6 bases). The V gene's germline CDR1 is SGHNT and CDR2 YENEEA. Trimming stripped 5 bases from V and 0 bases from J, with 10 bases between. CDR3 length equals 14 residues. This CDR3 reads CASSPRQANYGYTF. CDR3 sequence (DNA): TGTGCCAGCAGCCCTCGACAGGCTAACTATGGCTACACCTTC.

DNA of the CDR3: TGTGCCAGCAGCCGCGTACGGGGAAACACCATATATTTT. It codes for CASSRVRGNTIYF. The genes are TRBV11-3 and TRBJ1-3, with D unresolved. The CDR3 has 13 residues. The germline V gene encodes CDR1 SGHNT and CDR2 YENEEA. Trimming took off 5 bases at V and 4 bases at J, with 9 bases between the two ends.

V gene TRBV19 combines with J gene TRBJ1-5, with D possibly matching TRBD1 (6 bases). The germline V gene has CDR1 LNHDA and CDR2 SQIVND (reference sequence). With 5 bases removed from V and 0 bases from J, the gap between germline ends came to 17 bases. The CDR3 loop spans 17 amino acids. The chain's CDR3 is CASSWGGPADSNQPQHF. The CDR3 DNA is TGTGCCAGTAGTTGGGGGGGCCCGGCGGATAGCAATCAGCCCCAGCATTTT.

The CDR3 loop reads CASTPGQGSGYTF. The CDR3 DNA follows: TGTGCCAGCACCCCGGGACAGGGGAGCGGCTACACCTTC. The chain combines TRBV12-3 or TRBV12-4 with TRBJ1-2; TRBD1 aligns across 10 bases. V shed 7 bases and J 8 bases; nucleotides not matched to a gene: 7. CDR3 size: 13 residues.

The chain is built from TRBV6-2 or TRBV6-3 and TRBJ2-1, with no clear D. The CDR3 runs to 14 residues. Germline loops: CDR1 MNHEY, CDR2 SVGEGT. The germline V and J ends were trimmed by 2 bases and 6 bases, with 11 bases remaining between them. The CDR3 bases are TGTGCCAGCAGTTACCCGCTGCGAGGCAATGAGCAGTTCTTC. Its protein product is CASSYPLRGNEQFF.

CDR3 sequence (DNA): TGCGCCAGCAGCTTGACCCAACCGGGAACTGAAGCTTTCTTT. Its protein is CASSLTQPGTEAFF. The chain uses TRBV5-1 and TRBJ1-1; D call uncertain. The germline CDR1 and CDR2 sequences are SGHRS and YFSETQ. The CDR3 spans 14 residues. Trimming pared 1 base from V and 5 bases from J, leaving 12 bases between.

This chain connects TRBV19 to TRBJ1-5; weak D call: TRBD1 (5 bases). This CDR3 region has 12 residues. The germline V gene has CDR1 LNHDA and CDR2 SQIVND (reference sequence). The V and J ends lost 6 bases and 9 bases respectively, with 12 bases between them. CDR3 in amino acids: CASRGVGGPQHF. In DNA, the CDR3 is TGTGCCAGTAGAGGGGTCGGTGGGCCCCAGCATTTT.

This rearrangement joins TRBV6-6 to TRBJ1-5; perhaps TRBD1 as D (5 bases). Deletions cut 0 bases from V and 7 bases from J, with 16 bases between. The CDR3 runs 16 residues. The germline gives CDR1 MNHNY, CDR2 SVGAGI (reference sequence). DNA for the CDR3: TGTGCCAGCAGTTACTCGATAACGGGGGGTGGGCAGCCCCAGCATTTT. It codes for CASSYSITGGGQPQHF.

This clone was counted between two and nine times. V is TRBV9 and J is TRBJ2-7; 9 bases are a match to TRBD1. Germline V gene lookup returns CDR1 SGDLS and CDR2 YYNGEE. With 1 base clipped from V and 5 bases from J, the junction kept 7 bases outside the gene matches. This CDR3 contains 15 residues. CDR3 region: CASSVTGTGFDEQYF. The CDR3 nucleotides read TGTGCCAGCAGCGTAACCGGGACAGGGTTCGACGAGCAGTACTTC.